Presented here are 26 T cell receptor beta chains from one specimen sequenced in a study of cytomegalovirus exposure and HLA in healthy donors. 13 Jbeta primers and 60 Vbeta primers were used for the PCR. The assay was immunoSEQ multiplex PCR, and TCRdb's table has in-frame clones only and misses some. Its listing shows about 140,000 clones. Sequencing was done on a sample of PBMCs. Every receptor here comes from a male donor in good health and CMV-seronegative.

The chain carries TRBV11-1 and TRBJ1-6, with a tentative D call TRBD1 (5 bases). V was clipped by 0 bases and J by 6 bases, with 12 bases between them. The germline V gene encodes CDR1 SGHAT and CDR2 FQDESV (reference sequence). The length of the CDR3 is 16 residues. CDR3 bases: TGTGCCAGCAGCTTAGCCCGCGGGGGTTCTAATTCACCCCTCCACTTT. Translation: CASSLARGGSNSPLHF.

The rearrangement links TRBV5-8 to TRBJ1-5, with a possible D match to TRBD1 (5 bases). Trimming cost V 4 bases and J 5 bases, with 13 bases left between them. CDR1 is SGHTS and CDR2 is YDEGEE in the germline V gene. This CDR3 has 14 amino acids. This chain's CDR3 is CASSPVPGDQPQHF. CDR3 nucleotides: TGTGCCAGCAGCCCAGTGCCGGGGGATCAGCCCCAGCATTTT.

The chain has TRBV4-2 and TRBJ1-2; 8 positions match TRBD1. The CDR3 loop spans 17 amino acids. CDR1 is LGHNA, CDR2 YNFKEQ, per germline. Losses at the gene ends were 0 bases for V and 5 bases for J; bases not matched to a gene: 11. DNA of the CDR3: TGTGCCAGCAGCCAAGAGAGTGGAGCACAGGGGGTATATGGCTACACCTTC. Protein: CASSQESGAQGVYGYTF.

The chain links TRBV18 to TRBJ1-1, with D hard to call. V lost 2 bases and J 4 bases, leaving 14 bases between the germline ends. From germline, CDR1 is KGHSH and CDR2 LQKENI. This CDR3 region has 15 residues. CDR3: CASSPFGMGSTEAFF. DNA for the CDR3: TGTGCCAGCTCACCATTCGGTATGGGGAGCACTGAAGCTTTCTTT.

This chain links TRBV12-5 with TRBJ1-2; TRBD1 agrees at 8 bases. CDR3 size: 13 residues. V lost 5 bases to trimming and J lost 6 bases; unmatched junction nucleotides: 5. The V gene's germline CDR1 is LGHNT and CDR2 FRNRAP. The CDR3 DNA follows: TGTGCTAGTGGTCGGACAGGGTCCAATGGCTACACCTTC. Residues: CASGRTGSNGYTF.

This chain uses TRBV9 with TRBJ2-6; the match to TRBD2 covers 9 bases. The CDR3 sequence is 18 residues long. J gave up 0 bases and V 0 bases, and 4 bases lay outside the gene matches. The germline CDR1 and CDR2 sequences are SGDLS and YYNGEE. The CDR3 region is CASSVGLAGDSGANVLTF. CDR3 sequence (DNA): TGTGCCAGCAGCGTAGGGTTAGCGGGAGACTCTGGGGCCAACGTCCTGACTTTC.

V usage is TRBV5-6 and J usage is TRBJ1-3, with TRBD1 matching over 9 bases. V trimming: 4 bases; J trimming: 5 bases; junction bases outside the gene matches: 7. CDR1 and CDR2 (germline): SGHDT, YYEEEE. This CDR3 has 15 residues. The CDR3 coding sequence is TGTGCCAGCAGCACAGGACAGGGGTGGAGAAACACCATATATTTT. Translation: CASSTGQGWRNTIYF. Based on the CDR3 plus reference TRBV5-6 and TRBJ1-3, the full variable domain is DAGVTQSPTHLIKTRGQQVTLRCSPKSGHDTVSWYQQALGQGPQFIFQYYEEEERQRGNFPDRFSGHQFPNYSSELNVNALLLGDSALYLCASSTGQGWRNTIYFGEGSWLTVV.

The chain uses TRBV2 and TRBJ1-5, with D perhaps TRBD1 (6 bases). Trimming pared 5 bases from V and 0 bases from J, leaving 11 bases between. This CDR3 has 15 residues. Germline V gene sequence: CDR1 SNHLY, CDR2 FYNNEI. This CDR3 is CASSKDRNSNQPQHF. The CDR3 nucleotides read TGTGCCAGCAGTAAGGACAGAAATAGCAATCAGCCCCAGCATTTT. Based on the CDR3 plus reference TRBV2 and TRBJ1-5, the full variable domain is EPEVTQTPSHQVTQMGQEVILRCVPISNHLYFYWYRQILGQKVEFLVSFYNNEISEKSEIFDDQFSVERPDGSNFTLKIRSTKLEDSAMYFCASSKDRNSNQPQHFGDGTRLSIL.

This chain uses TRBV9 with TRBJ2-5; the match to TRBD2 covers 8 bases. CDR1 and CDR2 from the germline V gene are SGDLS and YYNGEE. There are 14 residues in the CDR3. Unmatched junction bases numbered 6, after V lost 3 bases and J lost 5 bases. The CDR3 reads CASSAGGAWETQYF. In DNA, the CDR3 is TGTGCCAGCAGCGCCGGGGGGGCCTGGGAGACCCAGTACTTC.

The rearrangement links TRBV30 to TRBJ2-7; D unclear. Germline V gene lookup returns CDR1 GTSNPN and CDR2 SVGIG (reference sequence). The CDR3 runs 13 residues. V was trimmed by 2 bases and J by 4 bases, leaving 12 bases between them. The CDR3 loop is CAWSPGTAYEQYF. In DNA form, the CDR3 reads TGTGCCTGGAGTCCTGGAACAGCTTACGAGCAGTACTTC.

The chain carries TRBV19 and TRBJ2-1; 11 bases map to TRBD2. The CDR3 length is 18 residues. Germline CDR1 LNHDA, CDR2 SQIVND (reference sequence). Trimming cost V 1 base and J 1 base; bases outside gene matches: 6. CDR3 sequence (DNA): TGTGCCAGTAGTATAGTAGCGGGAGGGCCCTCGTCCTACAATGAGCAGTTCTTC. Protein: CASSIVAGGPSSYNEQFF.

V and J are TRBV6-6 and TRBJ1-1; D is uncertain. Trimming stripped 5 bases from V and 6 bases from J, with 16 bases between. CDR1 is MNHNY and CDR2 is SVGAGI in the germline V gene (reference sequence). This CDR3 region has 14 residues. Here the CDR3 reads CASSNNGELSEAFF. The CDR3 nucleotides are TGTGCCAGCAGTAATAACGGGGAATTGTCTGAAGCTTTCTTT.

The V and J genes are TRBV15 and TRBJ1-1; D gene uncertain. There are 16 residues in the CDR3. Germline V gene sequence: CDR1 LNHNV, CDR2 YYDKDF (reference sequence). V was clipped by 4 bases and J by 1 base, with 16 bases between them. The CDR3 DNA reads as TGTGCCACCAGCACCCAGGTAACCGGATGGAACACTGAAGCTTTCTTT. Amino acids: CATSTQVTGWNTEAFF.

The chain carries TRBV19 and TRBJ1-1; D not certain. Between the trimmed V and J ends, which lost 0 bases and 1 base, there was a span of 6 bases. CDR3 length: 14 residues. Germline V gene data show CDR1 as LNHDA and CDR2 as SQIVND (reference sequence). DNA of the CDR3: TGTGCCAGTAGTATAGACGGTCAGAACACTGAAGCTTTCTTT. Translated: CASSIDGQNTEAFF.

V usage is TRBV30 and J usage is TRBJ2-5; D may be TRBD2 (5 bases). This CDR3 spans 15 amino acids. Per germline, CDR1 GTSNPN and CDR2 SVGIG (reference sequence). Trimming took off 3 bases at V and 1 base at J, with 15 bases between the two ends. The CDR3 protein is CAWSEGVPLQETQYF. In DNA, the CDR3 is TGTGCCTGGAGCGAGGGAGTTCCTCTCCAAGAGACCCAGTACTTC.

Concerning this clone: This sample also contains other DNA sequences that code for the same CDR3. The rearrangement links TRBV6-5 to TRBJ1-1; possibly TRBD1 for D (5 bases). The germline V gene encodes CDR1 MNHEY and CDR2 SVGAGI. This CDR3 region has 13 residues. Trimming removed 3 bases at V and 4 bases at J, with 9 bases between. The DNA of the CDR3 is TGTGCCAGCAGTTATCCGGGGGGCACTGAAGCTTTCTTT. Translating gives CASSYPGGTEAFF.

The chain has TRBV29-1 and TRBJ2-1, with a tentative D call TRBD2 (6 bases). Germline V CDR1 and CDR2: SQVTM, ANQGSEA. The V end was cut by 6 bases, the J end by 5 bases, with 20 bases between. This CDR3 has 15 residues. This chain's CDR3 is CSVPGSGPYHNEQFF. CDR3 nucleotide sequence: TGCAGCGTCCCAGGGAGCGGGCCCTATCACAATGAGCAGTTCTTC.

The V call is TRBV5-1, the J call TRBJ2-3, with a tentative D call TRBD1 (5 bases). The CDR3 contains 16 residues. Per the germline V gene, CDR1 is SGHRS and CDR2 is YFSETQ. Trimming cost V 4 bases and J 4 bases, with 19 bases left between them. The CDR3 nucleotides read TGCGCCAGCAGCGCGCAGGGTGGAAGCTTCGCAGATACGCAGTATTTT. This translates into CASSAQGGSFADTQYF.

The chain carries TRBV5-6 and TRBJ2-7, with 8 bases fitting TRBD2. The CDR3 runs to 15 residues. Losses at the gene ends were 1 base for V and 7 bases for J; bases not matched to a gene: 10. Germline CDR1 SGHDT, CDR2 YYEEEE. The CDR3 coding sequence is TGTGCCAGCAGCTTGAAGCGGGAGCCTTTACAAGAGCAGTACTTC. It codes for CASSLKREPLQEQYF.

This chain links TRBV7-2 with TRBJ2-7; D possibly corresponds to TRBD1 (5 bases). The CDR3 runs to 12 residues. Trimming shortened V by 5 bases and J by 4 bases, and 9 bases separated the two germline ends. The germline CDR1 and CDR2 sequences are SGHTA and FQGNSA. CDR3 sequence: CASSKDTYEQYF. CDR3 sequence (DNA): TGTGCCAGCAGCAAGGACACTTACGAGCAGTACTTC.

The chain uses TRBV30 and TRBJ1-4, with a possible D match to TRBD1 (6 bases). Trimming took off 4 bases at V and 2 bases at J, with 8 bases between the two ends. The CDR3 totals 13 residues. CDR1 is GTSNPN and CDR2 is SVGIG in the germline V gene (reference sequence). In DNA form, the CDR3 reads TGTGCCTGGAATAGGGGGACTAATGAAAAACTGTTTTTT. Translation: CAWNRGTNEKLFF.

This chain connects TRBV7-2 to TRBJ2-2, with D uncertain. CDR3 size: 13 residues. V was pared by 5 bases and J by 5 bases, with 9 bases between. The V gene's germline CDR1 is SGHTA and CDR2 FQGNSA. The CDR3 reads CASSALSTGELFF. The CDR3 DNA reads TGTGCCAGCAGCGCGCTCTCGACCGGGGAGCTGTTTTTT.

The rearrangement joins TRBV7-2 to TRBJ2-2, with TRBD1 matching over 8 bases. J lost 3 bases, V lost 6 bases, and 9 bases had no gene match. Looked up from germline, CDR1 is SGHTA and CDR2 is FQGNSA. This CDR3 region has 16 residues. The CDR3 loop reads CASSPTPTGDTGELFF. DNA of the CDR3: TGTGCCAGCAGTCCCACCCCGACAGGGGACACCGGGGAGCTGTTTTTT.

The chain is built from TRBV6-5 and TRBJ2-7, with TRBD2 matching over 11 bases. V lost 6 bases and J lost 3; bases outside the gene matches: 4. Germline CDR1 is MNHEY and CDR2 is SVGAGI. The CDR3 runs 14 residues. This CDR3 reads CASSTSGGHYEQYF. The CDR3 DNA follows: TGTGCCAGCAGCACTAGCGGGGGCCACTACGAGCAGTACTTC.

The CDR3 spells CASSYLADRDDGYTF. CDR3 coding DNA: TGTGCCAGCAGTTACTTGGCAGACAGGGACGACGGCTACACCTTC. This sequence joins TRBV6-5 and TRBJ1-2; 7 bases align to TRBD1. Germline loops: CDR1 MNHEY, CDR2 SVGAGI. V was pared by 1 base and J by 8 bases, with 10 bases of the junction left unmatched. This CDR3 is built from 15 residues.

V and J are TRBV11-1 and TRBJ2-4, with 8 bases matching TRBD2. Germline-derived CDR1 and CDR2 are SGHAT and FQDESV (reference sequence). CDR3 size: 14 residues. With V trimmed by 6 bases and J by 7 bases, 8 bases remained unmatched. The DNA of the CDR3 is TGTGCCAGCAGGGATAGCGGGGTTTGGAACATTCAGTACTTC. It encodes CASRDSGVWNIQYF. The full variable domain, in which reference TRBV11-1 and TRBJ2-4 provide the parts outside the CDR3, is EAEVAQSPRYKITEKSQAVAFWCDPISGHATLYWYRQILGQGPELLVQFQDESVVDDSQLPKDRFSAERLKGVDSTLKIQPAELGDSAMYLCASRDSGVWNIQYFGAGTRLSVL.